Below are 16 T cell receptor beta chains sequenced from a single sample in a study of T cell repertoires in cytomegalovirus infection. One entry per CDR3 protein, called by TCRdb with MiXCR from the reads. The table records 250,000 to 300,000 distinct CDR3 sequences, roughly a fifth of them present only once. Their antigens remain unidentified. The input for sequencing was cultured PBMCs, taken from culture after CMV antigen stimulation. The receptors come from a human donor in good health (CMV status not recorded). Some clones in this sample may be carry-over from other donors' samples.

The table lists this clonotype with a few counts. The chain links TRBV10-3 to TRBJ2-1; TRBD2 agrees at 8 bases. CDR1 ENHRY and CDR2 SYGVKD come from the germline V gene. This CDR3 has 13 amino acids. Germline trimming cut 10 bases from V and 8 bases from J; bases unmatched to any gene: 10. CDR3 protein: CATSLAGMDEQFF. CDR3 nucleotide sequence: TGTGCCACATCATTAGCGGGAATGGATGAGCAGTTCTTC.

This chain uses TRBV5-1 with TRBJ2-1; 9 bases are a match to TRBD2. The CDR3 consists of 15 residues. Trimming removed 4 bases from V and 7 bases from J; junction bases left unmatched: 9. Germline CDR1 SGHRS, CDR2 YFSETQ. The DNA of the CDR3 is TGCGCCAGCAGCCAACTAGCGGGTGTGGGGAATGAGCAGTTCTTC. It is translated as CASSQLAGVGNEQFF.

This clonotype has more than one count but fewer than ten. V is TRBV27 and J is TRBJ2-3; D remains unclear. This CDR3 region has 13 residues. Trimming took off 7 bases at V and 4 bases at J, with 12 bases between the two ends. Per the germline V gene, CDR1 is MNHEY and CDR2 is SMNVEV (reference sequence). This CDR3 reads CASMSFGADTQYF. The CDR3 DNA is TGTGCCAGCATGTCCTTTGGGGCAGATACGCAGTATTTT.

The genes are TRBV12-5 and TRBJ1-2, with TRBD1 as a possible D gene (6 bases). Per the germline V gene, CDR1 is LGHNT and CDR2 is FRNRAP. V gave up 1 base and J gave up 4 bases, with 13 bases separating them. This CDR3 has 15 amino acids. The CDR3 sequence is CASGLEKGQIYGYTF. The CDR3 bases are TGTGCTAGTGGTTTGGAGAAAGGACAGATCTATGGCTACACCTTC.

Worth noting for this clonotype: A junction boundary mismatches the germline segment, possibly from a read error. The J gene is TRBJ2-5, the V gene TRBV7-6; TRBD2 matches 7 bases. The CDR3 is 16 amino acids. From germline, CDR1 is SGHVS and CDR2 FNYEAQ. CDR3 residues: CASSLRSGNNQETQYF. The CDR3 region has the DNA TGTGCTAGCAGCTTAAGGAGCGGGAACAACCAAGAGACCCAGTACTTC. The full variable domain, rest sourced from reference TRBV7-6 and TRBJ2-5, is GAGVSQSPRYKVTKRGQDVALRCDPISGHVSLYWYRQALGQGPEFLTYFNYEAQQDKSGLPNDRFSAERPEGSISTLTIQRTEQRDSAMYRCASSLRSGNNQETQYFGPGTRLLVL.

A few counts support this clonotype. V is TRBV12-3 or TRBV12-4 and J is TRBJ1-2; no clear D gene. Trimming cost V 1 base and J 3 bases, with 15 bases left between them. This CDR3 region has 16 residues. The CDR3 nucleotides read TGTGCCAGCAGTTTAGAGCAGTTCCCCCGATACTATGGCTACACCTTC. It encodes CASSLEQFPRYYGYTF.

This clonotype came up many times. The chain is built from TRBV7-2 and TRBJ2-3, with 13 bases aligning to TRBD2. This CDR3 spans 19 amino acids. CDR1 and CDR2 (germline): SGHTA, FQGNSA. With V trimmed by 5 bases and J by 0 bases, 11 bases remained unmatched. The DNA of the CDR3 is TGTGCCAGCAGCACAAGGACTAGCGGGAGATGGGGGAGCACAGATACGCAGTATTTT. This encodes CASSTRTSGRWGSTDTQYF.

This clonotype came up many times. The chain uses TRBV7-9 and TRBJ2-2; D gene unclear. The CDR3 length is 17 residues. CDR1 SEHNR and CDR2 FQNEAQ come from the germline V gene (reference sequence). The V gene lost 1 base and the J gene lost 0 bases, with 12 bases spanning the gap. Here the CDR3 DNA reads TGTGCCAGCAGCTTAGAGTTTCACGCAGCGAACACCGGGGAGCTGTTTTTT. Translated, it gives CASSLEFHAANTGELFF. The variable domain in full, with the rest retrieved from reference TRBV7-9 and TRBJ2-2, is DTGVSQNPRHKITKRGQNVTFRCDPISEHNRLYWYRQTLGQGPEFLTYFQNEAQLEKSRLLSDRFSAERPKGSFSTLEIQRTEQGDSAMYLCASSLEFHAANTGELFFGEGSRLTVL.

This clonotype turned up a few times. The V gene is TRBV19, the J gene TRBJ2-1, with 10 bases lining up with TRBD2. In germline, CDR1 is LNHDA, CDR2 SQIVND (reference sequence). The CDR3 has 15 residues. V dropped 4 bases and J dropped 7; count of bases not matched to a gene: 7. CDR3 sequence reads: CASSTPASGRNEQFF. In nucleotides, the CDR3 is TGTGCCAGTAGTACCCCCGCTAGCGGGAGAAATGAGCAGTTCTTC.

This clonotype was counted a few times. The chain links TRBV6-1 to TRBJ2-4, with D possibly TRBD2 on 6 matching bases. CDR1 and CDR2 (germline): MNHNS, SASEGT. This CDR3 comprises 12 residues. V was shortened by 8 bases and J by 3 bases, with 8 bases between the two germline ends. The CDR3 region has the DNA TGTGCCAGCCGGGAGAACAAAAACATTCAGTACTTC. It yields the protein CASRENKNIQYF.

This chain connects TRBV6-2 or TRBV6-3 to TRBJ2-1; the D is unclear. This CDR3 spans 14 amino acids. Trimming left V 5 bases short and J 10 bases short, with 18 bases between. Germline CDR1 and CDR2: MNHEY and SVGEGT. CDR3 region: CASSRPGPVVEQFF. The DNA for the CDR3 is TGTGCCAGCAGTCGCCCGGGCCCAGTGGTGGAGCAGTTCTTC.

This clonotype turned up a few times. This chain connects TRBV28 to TRBJ2-1, with 10 positions matching TRBD2. This CDR3 is 13 amino acids long. Germline V CDR1 and CDR2: MDHEN, SYDVKM. Trimming cost V 7 bases and J 8 bases; bases outside gene matches: 5. In DNA form, the CDR3 reads TGTGCCAGCATCGGACTAGCGGATGATGAGCAGTTCTTC. Translated, it gives CASIGLADDEQFF.

A remark on this clonotype: Its ends do not fully match the called genes, so a read error is possible. The V call is TRBV4-1, the J call TRBJ2-1, with TRBD2 matching over 7 bases. This CDR3 comprises 16 residues. Germline V gene sequence: CDR1 MGHRA, CDR2 YSYEKL. CDR3 protein: CASSPSVRSGVPGQFF. DNA of the CDR3: TGTGCCAGCAGCCCTTCTGTGAGAAGCGGGGTCCCGGGGCAGTTCTTC.

This clonotype was observed a few times. V is TRBV7-2 and J is TRBJ2-1; tentative D call: TRBD2 (6 bases). The germline V gene encodes CDR1 SGHTA and CDR2 FQGNSA. CDR3 length: 13 residues. Trimming took off 1 base at V and 9 bases at J, with 10 bases between the two ends. The CDR3 DNA reads as TGTGCCAGCAGCTTAGGTCCGGGGGTTGAGCAGTTCTTC. It encodes CASSLGPGVEQFF.

This clonotype was observed many times. The chain has TRBV7-2 and TRBJ2-6; D is unresolved. This CDR3 is built from 15 residues. Germline V gene lookup returns CDR1 SGHTA and CDR2 FQGNSA. Trimming removed 2 bases at V and 0 bases at J, with 5 bases between. For the CDR3, the DNA is TGTGCCAGCAGCTTAAGGAGCTCTGGGGCCAACGTCCTGACTTTC. The encoded protein is CASSLRSSGANVLTF.

V is TRBV2 and J is TRBJ2-1, with D uncertain. Germline assignment: CDR1 SNHLY and CDR2 FYNNEI. There are 13 residues in the CDR3. The germline V and J ends were trimmed by 6 bases and 8 bases, with 14 bases remaining between them. This CDR3 reads CASSRDHQHEQFF. The CDR3 bases are TGTGCCAGCAGCCGAGACCACCAACATGAGCAGTTCTTC.